The 9 T cell receptor beta chains in this list originate from one sample, sequenced in a study of cytomegalovirus exposure and HLA in healthy donors (dated by TCRdb to the late 2010s). Library prep was done by the immunoSEQ multiplex PCR assay. For the multiplex PCR, a mixture combining 60 forward primers for TCR Vbeta segments and 13 reverse primers for TCR Jbeta segments was used. TCRdb provides this immuneACCESS table in a form limited to in-frame rearrangements. Some clones are lacking; in checked studies, under half of them reflect an unresolved V gene, and why the rest are absent is not known. This sample comprises some 130,000 clones, more than 70% of them detected only once. The ten largest clones represent 2.5% to 3.5% of the sample. The sequencing sample was made of PBMCs. These TCRs come from a man aged 35-49 years in good health and CMV-seronegative.

V usage is TRBV4-1 and J usage is TRBJ1-2; D unclear. In germline, CDR1 is MGHRA, CDR2 YSYEKL. This CDR3 comprises 15 residues. Trimming removed 0 bases from V and 6 bases from J, with 14 bases in between. For the CDR3, the DNA is TGCGCCAGCAGCCAAGAGTTAGGGAGAACCGATGGCTACACCTTC. Its translation is CASSQELGRTDGYTF.

This clone came up a few times. This chain links TRBV5-1 with TRBJ2-1; 12 nucleotides match TRBD1. Per the germline V gene, CDR1 is SGHRS and CDR2 is YFSETQ. The CDR3 length is 20 residues. The V segment lost 5 bases and the J segment 3 bases; nucleotides outside the gene matches: 18. Here the CDR3 reads CASRSRPGTGGPGVYNEQFF. As DNA, the CDR3 is TGCGCCAGCAGATCCCGACCCGGGACAGGGGGCCCTGGTGTCTACAATGAGCAGTTCTTC.

The J gene is TRBJ2-7, the V gene TRBV6-5; D is unresolved. CDR1 is MNHEY, CDR2 SVGAGI, per germline. The CDR3 is 11 amino acids. Trimming shortened V by 1 base and J by 5 bases, and 3 bases separated the two germline ends. The CDR3 nucleotides read TGTGCCAGCAGTTACTGGCACGAGCAGTACTTC. Its protein is CASSYWHEQYF.

The chain has TRBV4-1 and TRBJ1-5, with 7 bases fitting TRBD1. The V gene's germline CDR1 is MGHRA and CDR2 YSYEKL. The CDR3 runs 15 residues. J was trimmed by 2 bases and V by 2 bases; bases with no gene match: 3. The CDR3 protein is CASSQTGQRNQPQHF. The CDR3 DNA is TGCGCCAGCAGCCAAACGGGACAGCGCAATCAGCCCCAGCATTTT.

The rearrangement uses TRBV7-2 and TRBJ1-6, with TRBD1 matching over 7 bases. The CDR3 totals 16 residues. Germline-derived CDR1 and CDR2 are SGHTA and FQGNSA. The V gene end was trimmed by 2 bases and the J gene end by 9 bases; junction bases not matched to a gene: 10. CDR3 in amino acids: CASSLPRAGGSSPLHF. CDR3 nucleotides: TGTGCCAGCAGCTTACCCCGGGCAGGGGGAAGTTCACCCCTCCACTTT.

The chain combines TRBV7-8 with TRBJ1-2; 8 bases are a match to TRBD1. V lost 2 bases and J lost 5; bases outside the gene matches: 10. CDR1 and CDR2 from the germline V gene are SGHVS and FQNEAQ. This CDR3 has 16 amino acids. CDR3 protein: CASSLSRTGSGYGYTF. In DNA form, the CDR3 reads TGTGCCAGCAGCTTAAGTCGGACAGGGTCGGGATATGGCTACACCTTC.

J is TRBJ2-1 and V is TRBV7-6; TRBD2 matches 7 bases. With 5 bases clipped from V and 5 bases from J, the junction kept 12 bases outside the gene matches. Germline values: CDR1 SGHVS, CDR2 FNYEAQ. The CDR3 is 16 residues long. CDR3 DNA sequence: TGTGCCAGCAGCCCGAGTCCTACTAGCGTTCACAATGAGCAGTTCTTC. This sequence encodes CASSPSPTSVHNEQFF.

The genes are TRBV18 and TRBJ2-1; weak D call: TRBD2 (5 bases). Per the germline V gene, CDR1 is KGHSH and CDR2 is LQKENI. V lost 2 bases to trimming and J lost 4 bases, with 12 bases between them. The CDR3 length is 15 residues. The CDR3 region has the DNA TGTGCCAGCTCACCAGCGGGCTCTACATACAATGAGCAGTTCTTC. Translating gives CASSPAGSTYNEQFF.

V is TRBV25-1 and J is TRBJ2-2, with D hard to call. Trimming removed 3 bases from V and 3 bases from J, with 8 bases in between. The CDR3 contains 14 residues. Germline V gene data show CDR1 as MGHDK and CDR2 as SYGVNS. The DNA for the CDR3 is TGTGCCAGCAGTGAGAACCACTACACCGGGGAGCTGTTTTTT. As protein: CASSENHYTGELFF.